These T cell receptor beta chains were read from a single sample in a study of blood T cell repertoires in COVID-19. This table comes from immunoSEQ multiplex PCR, and its TCRdb copy is limited to in-frame clones, with some not included. In the table there are 110,000 or so clones, approximately 81% of which are singletons. What was sequenced was peripheral blood. The origin of the receptors is a human donor in a cohort sampled during active COVID-19. Both conserved end residues are part of each CDR3.

V gene	J gene	CDR3 protein
TRBV30	TRBJ2-1	CAWEQGYNEQFF
TRBV5-5	TRBJ1-2	CASRDYYGYTF
TRBV7-7	TRBJ2-1	CASSLRPAGAGNEQFF
TRBV6-6	TRBJ1-1	CASSTTGGGEAFF
TRBV4-1	TRBJ1-1	CASSQDHPRRPTEAFF
TRBV29-1	TRBJ1-1	CSVDSANTEAFF
TRBV7-2	TRBJ2-4	CASSRTGGVRYF
TRBV4-1	TRBJ1-6	CASSQPDRENSPLHF
TRBV29-1	TRBJ1-1	CSVVGGGGREAFF
TRBV5-1	TRBJ2-1	CASSPGTKHYNEQFF
TRBV7-9	TRBJ1-4	CASSELGRTNEKLFF
TRBV18	TRBJ2-3	CASSPYTDTQYF
TRBV28	TRBJ2-7	CASSPLGTRSYEQYF
TRBV19	TRBJ1-6	CASSIRTGTANSPLHF
TRBV6-2/TRBV6-3	TRBJ1-2	CASSYHRGRGFTF
TRBV12-3/TRBV12-4	TRBJ2-7	CASRLAGAYEQYF
TRBV7-9	TRBJ2-3	CASSPRTADTQYF
TRBV6-5	TRBJ2-7	CASKVQYRGFYEQYF
TRBV9	TRBJ2-5	CASSELAGGKTQYF
TRBV5-6	TRBJ2-7	CASSLAGTGGLYEQYF
TRBV6-6	TRBJ1-1	CASSYRSQGDSEAFF
TRBV6-2/TRBV6-3	TRBJ2-3	CASSLTRTGRASTDTQYF
TRBV30	TRBJ1-2	CAWSGQGIYGYTF
TRBV24-1	TRBJ1-2	CATSETGTYGYTF
TRBV18	TRBJ2-7	CASSARGRPSYEQYF
TRBV6-5	TRBJ2-7	CASSPIGTAGREQYF
TRBV6-2/TRBV6-3	TRBJ2-3	CASSPTGGSTDTQYF
TRBV3-1/TRBV3-2	TRBJ2-4	CASSQKQGLAKNIQYF
TRBV7-2	TRBJ2-7	CASSLTRLAEVAYEQYF
TRBV3-1/TRBV3-2	TRBJ2-7	CASSQAGDLSYEQYF
TRBV6-6	TRBJ2-3	CASTLAGDTDTQYF
TRBV6-5	TRBJ1-4	CASRQGFGNEKLFF
TRBV19	TRBJ2-7	CASSLLGGTGLYEQYF
TRBV7-2	TRBJ2-6	CASSIPTRGLLSGANVLTF
TRBV4-3	TRBJ2-7	CASSQDSTASYEQYF
TRBV10-3	TRBJ2-1	CAISRSTSGGPGEQFF
TRBV2	TRBJ2-7	CASSLESRLREQYF
TRBV7-2	TRBJ2-3	CASSMGLVADTQYF
TRBV14	TRBJ1-2	CASSQDLAQGAYYGYTF
TRBV5-8	TRBJ2-4	CASSLGVAKNIQYF
TRBV4-1	TRBJ2-6	CASSQYGSGGLFSGANVLTF
TRBV19	TRBJ1-6	CASSMGTGGISPLHF
TRBV5-4	TRBJ2-7	CASSLERTSGYEQYF